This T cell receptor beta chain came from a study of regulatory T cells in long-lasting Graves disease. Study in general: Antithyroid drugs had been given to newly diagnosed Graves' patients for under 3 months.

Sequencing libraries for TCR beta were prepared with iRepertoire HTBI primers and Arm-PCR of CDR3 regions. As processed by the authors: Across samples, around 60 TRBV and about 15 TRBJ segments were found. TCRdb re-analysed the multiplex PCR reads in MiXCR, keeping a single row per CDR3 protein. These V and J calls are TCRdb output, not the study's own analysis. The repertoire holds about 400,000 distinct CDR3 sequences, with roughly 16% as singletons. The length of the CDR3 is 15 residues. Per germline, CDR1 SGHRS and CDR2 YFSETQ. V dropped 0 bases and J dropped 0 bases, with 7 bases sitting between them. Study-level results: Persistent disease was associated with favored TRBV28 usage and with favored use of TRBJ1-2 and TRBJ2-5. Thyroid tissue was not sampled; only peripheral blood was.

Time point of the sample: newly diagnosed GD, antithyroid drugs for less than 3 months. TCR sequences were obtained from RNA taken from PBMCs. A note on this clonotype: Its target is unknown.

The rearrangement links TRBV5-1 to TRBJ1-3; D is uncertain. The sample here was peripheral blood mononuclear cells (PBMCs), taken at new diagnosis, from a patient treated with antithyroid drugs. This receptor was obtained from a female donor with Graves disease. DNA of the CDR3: TGCGCCAGCAGCTTGGAAGCCCACTCTGGAAACACCATATATTTT. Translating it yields CASSLEAHSGNTIYF.